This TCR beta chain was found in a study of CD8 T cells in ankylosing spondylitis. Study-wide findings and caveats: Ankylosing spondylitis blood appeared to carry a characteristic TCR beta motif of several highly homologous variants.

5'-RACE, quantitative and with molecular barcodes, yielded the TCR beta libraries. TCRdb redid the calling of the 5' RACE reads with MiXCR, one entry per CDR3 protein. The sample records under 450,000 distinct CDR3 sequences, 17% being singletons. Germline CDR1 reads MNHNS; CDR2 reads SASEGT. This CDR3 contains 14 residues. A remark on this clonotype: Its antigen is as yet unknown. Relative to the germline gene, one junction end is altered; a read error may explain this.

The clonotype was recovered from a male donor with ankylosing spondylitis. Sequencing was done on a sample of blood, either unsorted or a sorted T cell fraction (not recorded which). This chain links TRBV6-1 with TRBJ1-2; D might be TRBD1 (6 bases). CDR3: CASSPGQRRYGFTF. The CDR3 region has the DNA TGTGCCAGCAGTCCCGGACAGAGGAGATATGGCTTCACCTTC.